This passage covers 21 T cell receptor beta chains from one sample sequenced in a study of blood T cell repertoires in COVID-19. Clones were sequenced by immunoSEQ multiplex PCR, and TCRdb holds only the in-frame ones, with some missing. The table lists 250,000 to 350,000 clones, nearly 90% of them singletons. The sample comprised PBMCs or T cells enriched from blood (not recorded which). The receptors come from a woman aged 18-29 years with acute COVID-19.

This chain connects TRBV19 to TRBJ2-7; D uncertain. CDR1 and CDR2 from the germline V gene are LNHDA and SQIVND (reference sequence). Trimming shortened V by 10 bases and J by 0 bases, and 19 bases separated the two germline ends. The CDR3 covers 15 residues. This chain's CDR3 is CATMDGSGSSYEQYF. As DNA, the CDR3 is TGTGCCACCATGGATGGATCCGGGTCCTCCTACGAGCAGTACTTC.

V is TRBV4-2 and J is TRBJ1-2; a possible D gene is TRBD1 (5 bases). The V and J ends lost 1 base and 6 bases respectively, with 9 bases between them. Germline assignment: CDR1 LGHNA and CDR2 YNFKEQ. This CDR3 region has 13 residues. DNA of the CDR3: TGTGCCAGCAGCCAAGGGGCGGGGGATGGCTACACCTTC. It specifies CASSQGAGDGYTF.

A note on this clone: The same CDR3 arises from other DNA sequences in this sample as well. The V gene is TRBV7-3, the J gene TRBJ2-1; 8 bases map to TRBD1. CDR3 size: 14 residues. The J segment lost 5 bases and the V segment lost 2 bases, leaving 2 bases of the junction unmatched. In germline, CDR1 is SGHTA, CDR2 FQGTGA. CDR3 bases: TGTGCCAGCAGCTTAGGACAGGGACACAATGAGCAGTTCTTC. It encodes CASSLGQGHNEQFF.

The chain has TRBV15 and TRBJ1-4, with 8 bases fitting TRBD1. V gave up 3 bases and J gave up 8 bases; unmatched junction bases: 5. This CDR3 is built from 14 residues. CDR1 and CDR2 (germline): LNHNV, YYDKDF (reference sequence). The CDR3 protein is CATSRAGGAEKLFF. In nucleotides, the CDR3 is TGTGCCACCAGCAGGGCAGGGGGCGCCGAAAAACTGTTTTTT. Looking up the rest from reference TRBV15 and TRBJ1-4 gives the full variable domain: DAMVIQNPRYQVTQFGKPVTLSCSQTLNHNVMYWYQQKSSQAPKLLFHYYDKDFNNEADTPDNFQSRRPNTSFCFLDIRSPGLGDTAMYLCATSRAGGAEKLFFGSGTQLSVL.

The genes are TRBV11-2 and TRBJ1-3; unclear D gene. The CDR3 contains 15 residues. Germline CDR1 and CDR2: SGHAT and FQNNGV. With 5 bases removed from V and 4 bases from J, the gap between germline ends came to 15 bases. This CDR3 reads CASSVTDSAGNTIYF. CDR3 in DNA: TGTGCCAGCAGCGTGACCGACTCTGCGGGAAACACCATATATTTT.

V and J are TRBV2 and TRBJ1-5; D not resolved. Germline lookup yields CDR1 SNHLY and CDR2 FYNNEI. This CDR3 region has 13 residues. V lost 7 bases and J 6 bases, leaving 13 bases between the germline ends. The CDR3 loop reads CASTPPGIQPQHF. The CDR3 bases are TGTGCCAGCACCCCACCGGGGATTCAGCCCCAGCATTTT. The full variable domain, in which reference TRBV2 and TRBJ1-5 provide the parts outside the CDR3, is EPEVTQTPSHQVTQMGQEVILRCVPISNHLYFYWYRQILGQKVEFLVSFYNNEISEKSEIFDDQFSVERPDGSNFTLKIRSTKLEDSAMYFCASTPPGIQPQHFGDGTRLSIL.

CDR3 nucleotide sequence: TGTGCCAGCAGTTTTAGCGGGAGGCCAACCCTGGATACGCAGTATTTT. It translates to CASSFSGRPTLDTQYF. The chain uses TRBV27 and TRBJ2-3, with 10 nucleotides matching TRBD2. V lost 3 bases to trimming and J lost 6 bases; unmatched junction nucleotides: 9. CDR3 length: 16 residues. CDR1 and CDR2 from the germline V gene are MNHEY and SMNVEV (reference sequence).

This sequence joins TRBV19 and TRBJ2-2; D is possibly TRBD1 (6 bases). Germline CDR1 LNHDA, CDR2 SQIVND (reference sequence). The V gene lost 6 bases and the J gene lost 6 bases, with 14 bases spanning the gap. The CDR3 length is 14 residues. The CDR3 DNA reads TGTGCCAGTAGCACAGGGTTCTTGGCCGGGGAGCTGTTTTTT. Protein sequence: CASSTGFLAGELFF.

V and J are TRBV14 and TRBJ2-1; 11 positions match TRBD1. CDR1 is SGHDN, CDR2 FVKESK, per germline. CDR3 length: 15 residues. J gave up 9 bases and V 3 bases, and 7 bases lay outside the gene matches. The CDR3 sequence is CASSQTGTGGFEQFF. The CDR3 DNA sequence: TGTGCCAGCAGCCAGACCGGGACAGGGGGTTTTGAGCAGTTCTTC.

The CDR3 loop is CASSQLTGGNQPQHF. DNA of the CDR3: TGTGCCAGCAGCCAGCTGACAGGGGGCAATCAGCCCCAGCATTTT. The chain links TRBV28 to TRBJ1-5, with 8 positions matching TRBD1. The junction had 6 bases not matched to a gene; V was cut back by 6 bases and J by 2 bases. Germline V gives CDR1 MDHEN, CDR2 SYDVKM. This CDR3 contains 15 residues.

The chain employs TRBV19 and TRBJ1-5; 8 bases are shared with TRBD1. V lost 5 bases to trimming and J lost 3 bases; unmatched junction nucleotides: 6. The germline CDR1 and CDR2 sequences are LNHDA and SQIVND (reference sequence). CDR3 size: 15 residues. The CDR3 region has the DNA TGTGCCAGTAGTGGTGGACAGGGTTTCAATCAGCCCCAGCATTTT. Translation gives CASSGGQGFNQPQHF. Looking up the rest from reference TRBV19 and TRBJ1-5 gives the full variable domain: DGGITQSPKYLFRKEGQNVTLSCEQNLNHDAMYWYRQDPGQGLRLIYYSQIVNDFQKGDIAEGYSVSREKKESFPLTVTSAQKNPTAFYLCASSGGQGFNQPQHFGDGTRLSIL.

The chain has TRBV12-3 or TRBV12-4 and TRBJ1-6; tentative D call: TRBD1 (6 bases). There are 13 residues in the CDR3. Between the trimmed V and J ends, which lost 2 bases and 10 bases, there was a span of 9 bases. The CDR3 loop reads CASSLRGHSPLHF. As DNA, the CDR3 is TGTGCCAGCAGTTTAAGGGGACACTCACCCCTCCACTTT.

The CDR3 DNA reads TGTGCCAGCAGTTATTCTGCCGGGACAGGGTTTTCACCCCTCCACTTT. Translating gives CASSYSAGTGFSPLHF. This rearrangement joins TRBV27 to TRBJ1-6; 9 positions agree with TRBD1. Germline CDR1 reads MNHEY; CDR2 reads SMNVEV (reference sequence). The ends lost 4 bases at V and 9 bases at J; junction bases unmatched: 10. The CDR3 is made up of 16 amino acids.

V and J are TRBV12-3 or TRBV12-4 and TRBJ2-1; unclear D gene. The V and J ends lost 6 bases and 4 bases respectively, with 10 bases between them. The CDR3 consists of 13 residues. The CDR3 DNA is TGTGCCAGCAGCTTGACTTATTACAATGAGCAGTTCTTC. It translates to CASSLTYYNEQFF.

This clone has only one observation. The chain carries TRBV7-9 and TRBJ1-2; D unresolved. CDR1 is SEHNR and CDR2 is FQNEAQ in the germline V gene (reference sequence). This CDR3 region has 14 residues. V lost 1 base, J lost 1 base, and 7 bases lay in between. The CDR3 region has the DNA TGTGCCAGCAGCTTAGTGGCGGTTAACTATGGCTACACCTTC. Translated, it gives CASSLVAVNYGYTF.

V is TRBV27 and J is TRBJ1-4; tentative D call: TRBD1 (5 bases). The CDR3 length is 15 residues. The V gene's germline CDR1 is MNHEY and CDR2 SMNVEV (reference sequence). Trimming left V 6 bases short and J 4 bases short, with 15 bases between. CDR3 sequence (DNA): TGTGCCAGCAGCCTTGTCGGGGGGGATAATGAAAAACTGTTTTTT. This translates into CASSLVGGDNEKLFF.

V usage is TRBV27 and J usage is TRBJ2-2; 9 bases line up with TRBD2. Trimming took 0 bases from V and 7 from J; bases not matched to a gene: 6. The germline V gene encodes CDR1 MNHEY and CDR2 SMNVEV (reference sequence). The CDR3 consists of 16 residues. CDR3: CASSLSLAGGFGELFF. The CDR3 DNA follows: TGTGCCAGCAGTTTATCGTTGGCGGGAGGGTTCGGGGAGCTGTTTTTT.

The chain couples TRBV10-3 to TRBJ2-3, with 7 positions matching TRBD2. V lost 7 bases to trimming and J lost 1 base; unmatched junction nucleotides: 8. Germline V CDR1 and CDR2: ENHRY, SYGVKD. The CDR3 contains 15 residues. The CDR3 region is CAIKNGRFGTDTQYF. The CDR3, as DNA: TGTGCCATCAAGAACGGGAGGTTCGGCACAGATACGCAGTATTTT.

The genes are TRBV19 and TRBJ2-4; D is undetermined. Germline V gene lookup returns CDR1 LNHDA and CDR2 SQIVND (reference sequence). Trimming stripped 4 bases from V and 2 bases from J, with 12 bases between. This CDR3 is built from 15 residues. In nucleotides, the CDR3 is TGTGCCAGTAGTAGGCAGGTAGGAACCAAAAACATTCAGTACTTC. Translation: CASSRQVGTKNIQYF.

The chain employs TRBV6-5 and TRBJ1-6; D perhaps matches TRBD1 (5 bases). CDR3 length: 14 amino acids. Germline V gene data show CDR1 as MNHEY and CDR2 as SVGAGI. V was pared by 0 bases and J by 13 bases, with 13 bases between. The CDR3 loop is CASSYSRGGMPLHF. DNA for the CDR3: TGTGCCAGCAGTTACTCTCGGGGGGGGATGCCCCTCCACTTT.

V gene TRBV7-3 combines with J gene TRBJ2-3; 12 bases are shared with TRBD1. The CDR3 is 17 amino acids. Trimming took 3 bases from V and 4 from J; bases not matched to a gene: 8. CDR1 is SGHTA and CDR2 is FQGTGA in the germline V gene. CDR3 region: CASSFRTGTGGPDTQYF. DNA of the CDR3: TGTGCCAGCAGCTTTAGAACCGGGACAGGGGGCCCAGATACGCAGTATTTT.